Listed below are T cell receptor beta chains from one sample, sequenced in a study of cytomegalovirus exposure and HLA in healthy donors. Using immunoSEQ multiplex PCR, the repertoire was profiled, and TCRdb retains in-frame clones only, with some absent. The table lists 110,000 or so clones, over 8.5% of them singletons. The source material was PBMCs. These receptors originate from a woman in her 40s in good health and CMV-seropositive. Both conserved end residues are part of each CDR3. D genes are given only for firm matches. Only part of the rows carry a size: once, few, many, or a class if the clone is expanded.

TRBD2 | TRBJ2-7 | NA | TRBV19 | TGTGCCAGTAGTATAACGGGAGGGGATTACGAGCAGTACTTC | CASSITGGDYEQYF
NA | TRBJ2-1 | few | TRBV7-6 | TGTGCCAGCAGCTCTAGTGCGAGTAACTCCTACAATGAGCAGTTCTTC | CASSSSASNSYNEQFF
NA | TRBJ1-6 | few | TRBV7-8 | TGTGCCAGCAGGGGCCTCTCCTATAATTCACCCCTCCACTTT | CASRGLSYNSPLHF
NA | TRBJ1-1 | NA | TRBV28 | TGTGCCAGCAGGGGGGGGACCGCGGGGAACACTGAAGCTTTCTTT | CASRGGTAGNTEAFF
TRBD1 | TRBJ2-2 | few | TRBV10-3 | TGTGCCATCAGGACCGGGACAGGGGAAACCGGGGAGCTGTTTTTT | CAIRTGTGETGELFF
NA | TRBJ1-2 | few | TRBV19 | TGTGCCAGTACCACTGGGGGACTGGGCTACACCTTC | CASTTGGLGYTF
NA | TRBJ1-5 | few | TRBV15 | TGTGCCACCAGCAGAGTTACGGGGAATAGCAATCAGCCCCAGCATTTT | CATSRVTGNSNQPQHF
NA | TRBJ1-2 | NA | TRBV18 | TGTGCCAGCTCCCCGATGGACAGAGCTAACTATGGCTACACCTTC | CASSPMDRANYGYTF
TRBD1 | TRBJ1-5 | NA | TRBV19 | TGTGCCAGTAGTCGGACAGGGAGCAATCAGCCCCAGCATTTT | CASSRTGSNQPQHF
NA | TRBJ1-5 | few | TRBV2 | TGTGCCAGCAGTGATGACGGGAATCAGCCCCAGCATTTT | CASSDDGNQPQHF
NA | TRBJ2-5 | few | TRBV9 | TGTGCCAGCAGCCCCGTCACAAGGGGAGAGACCCAGTACTTC | CASSPVTRGETQYF
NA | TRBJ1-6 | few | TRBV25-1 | TGTGCCAGCACTGGGACACATAATTCACCCCTCCACTTT | CASTGTHNSPLHF
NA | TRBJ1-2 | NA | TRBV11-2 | TGTGCCAGCAGCTTAGATAGATATAACTATGGCTACACCTTC | CASSLDRYNYGYTF
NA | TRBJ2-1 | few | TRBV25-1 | TGTGCCAGCAGTGATTTTCTAGCCTCCTACAATGAGCAGTTCTTC | CASSDFLASYNEQFF
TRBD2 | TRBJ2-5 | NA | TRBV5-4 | TGTGCCAGCAGCTTGTTACGCGGGGGGGGTGAAGAGACCCAGTACTTC | CASSLLRGGGEETQYF
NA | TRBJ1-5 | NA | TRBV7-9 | TGTGCCAGCAGCTTAGCGGAGGGAGTCACCAATCAGCCCCAGCATTTT | CASSLAEGVTNQPQHF
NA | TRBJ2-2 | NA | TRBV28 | TGTGCCAGCAGTTTATCCCACGGGGAGCTGTTTTTT | CASSLSHGELFF
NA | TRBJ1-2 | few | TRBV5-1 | TGCGCCAGCAGGCGGACAGCTAACTATGGCTACACCTTC | CASRRTANYGYTF
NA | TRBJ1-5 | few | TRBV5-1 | TGCGCCAGCGCCCTTCAGGGCGGAGATCAGCCCCAGCATTTT | CASALQGGDQPQHF
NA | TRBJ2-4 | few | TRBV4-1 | TGCGCCAGCAGCCGAACCAGTGGCTTCAAAAACATTCAGTACTTC | CASSRTSGFKNIQYF
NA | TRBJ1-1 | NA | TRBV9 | TGTGCCAGCAGCGGCCTACAGGAACATAGGGAAGCTTTCTTT | CASSGLQEHREAFF
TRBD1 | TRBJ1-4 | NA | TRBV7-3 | TGTGCCAGCAGCGTACTCGGGACAGGGAATGAAAAACTGTTTTTT | CASSVLGTGNEKLFF
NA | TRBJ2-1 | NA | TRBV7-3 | TGTGCCAGCAGCTTCTATGACGGAGACAATGAGCAGTTCTTC | CASSFYDGDNEQFF
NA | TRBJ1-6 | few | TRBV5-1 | TGCGCCAGCAGCTTGAGGAGTGCCAGCGTGAATTCACCCCTCCACTTT | CASSLRSASVNSPLHF
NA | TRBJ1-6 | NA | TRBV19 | TGTGCCAGCAGCTGGGCCCAGGGGCGGCCACCCCTCCACTTT | CASSWAQGRPPLHF
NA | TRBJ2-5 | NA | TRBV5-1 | TGCGCCAGCAGCCCGGAGAGAGCCGAAGAGACCCAGTACTTC | CASSPERAEETQYF
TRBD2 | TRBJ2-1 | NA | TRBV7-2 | TGTGCCAGCAGCTTAGGGGGGGGGACTCTCAATGAGCAGTTCTTC | CASSLGGGTLNEQFF
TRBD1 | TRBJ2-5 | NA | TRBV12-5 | TGTGCTAGTGCCCCGAGCCGGGGCAGGGGGCCGGAGACCCAGTACTTC | CASAPSRGRGPETQYF
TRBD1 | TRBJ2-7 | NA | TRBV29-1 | TGCAGCGTTGTTAGGACAGGGGAAGAGCAGTACTTC | CSVVRTGEEQYF
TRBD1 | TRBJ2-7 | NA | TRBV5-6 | TGTGCCAGCAGCGTCGAACCGGGACAGACCTACGAGCAGTACTTC | CASSVEPGQTYEQYF
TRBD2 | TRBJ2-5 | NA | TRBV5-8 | TGTGCCAGCACCTGGGCTAGCGGGAGACAAGAGACCCAGTACTTC | CASTWASGRQETQYF
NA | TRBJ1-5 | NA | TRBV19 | TGTGCCAGTAGTATTTTCGGGGGGGCCGGTCAGCCCCAGCATTTT | CASSIFGGAGQPQHF
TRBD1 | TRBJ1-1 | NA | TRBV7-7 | TGTGCCAGCAGCCCTAAAGACAGGGTTAACACTGAAGCTTTCTTT | CASSPKDRVNTEAFF
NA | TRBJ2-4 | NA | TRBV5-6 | TGTGCCAGCAGCTACCCAGCTGGGCAGAGCTCCAAAAACATTCAGTACTTC | CASSYPAGQSSKNIQYF
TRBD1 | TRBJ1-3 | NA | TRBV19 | TGTGCCAGTCGGGACAGGGCGAGCTCTGGAAACACCATATATTTT | CASRDRASSGNTIYF
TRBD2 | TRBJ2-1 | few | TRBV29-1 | TGCAGCGTTGGCCCGGGGGGTGAGCAGTTCTTC | CSVGPGGEQFF
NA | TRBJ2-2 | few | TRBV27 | TGTGCCAGCAGTTTGTACGGACAGTTTTGGTCCGCCGGGGAGCTGTTTTTT | CASSLYGQFWSAGELFF
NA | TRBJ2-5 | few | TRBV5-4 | TGTGCCAGCAGCTTGGCTGAGACCCAGTACTTC | CASSLAETQYF